This T cell receptor beta chain appears in the sequencing data of a study of T cell repertoires in cytomegalovirus infection. Looking at the study overall: The authors relied on CMV epitopes, both recently identified HLA-C-restricted and well-studied HLA-B-restricted. It was the public TCR beta signatures that indicated both CMV infection and matching HLA type.

A note on this clonotype: The antigen is undetermined.

Study-level points and caveats: HLA-C-restricted CMV-specific TCR beta clonotypes prevailed in the ex vivo response. Frequencies of public TCR beta families were cumulated, and this identified carriers of CMV plus the relevant HLA.

The CDR3 is 15 residues long. The V and J ends lost 4 bases and 3 bases respectively, with 13 bases between them. CDR1 and CDR2 (germline): MGHRA, YSYEKL. TCRdb recomputed calls from the reads with MiXCR, one row per CDR3 protein. Of 700,000 to 900,000 distinct CDR3 sequences in the sample, about 27% were seen once. This clonotype was sampled from a human donor in good health (CMV status not recorded). Some clones in this sample may be carry-over from other donors' samples. The sample consisted of cultured CD8+ T cells from PBMCs, taken from culture after CMV antigen stimulation. The V and J genes are TRBV4-1 and TRBJ1-5; D uncertain. CDR3 sequence (DNA): TGCGCCAGCAGCCCCTCGCGAGCCGTCAATCAGCCCCAGCATTTT. Amino acids: CASSPSRAVNQPQHF.